The rows below give T cell receptor beta chains drawn from one sample of a study of T cells in Graves' hyperthyroidism and ophthalmopathy. TCRdb re-derived calls from the multiplex PCR reads in MiXCR, one entry per CDR3 protein. Here the sample spans 300,000 to 350,000 distinct CDR3 sequences, around 13% being singletons. The material sequenced was blood. These receptors all come from a woman aged 25-40 years with Graves' hyperthyroidism. Both conserved end residues are part of each CDR3. Fields, in order: clone size, V gene, J gene, D gene, CDR3 protein, CDR3 DNA. D genes are given only for firm matches. Expanded clones are given a class, and other clones once, few, many or no size at all.

>-|TRBV7-9|TRBJ2-2|-
CASWTYSPHGTGELFF
TGTGCCAGTTGGACTTATAGCCCCCATGGCACCGGGGAGCTGTTTTTT
>-|TRBV4-2|TRBJ2-7|-
CASSQVASGRTLYEQYF
TGTGCCAGCAGCCAAGTAGCCAGCGGGCGCACCCTCTACGAGCAGTACTTC
>many|TRBV7-8|TRBJ2-1|TRBD2
CASAMGTSGVNEQFF
TGTGCCAGCGCGATGGGGACTAGCGGCGTCAATGAGCAGTTCTTC
>once|TRBV28|TRBJ1-1|-
CASSLPTENTEAFF
TGTGCCAGCAGTCTTCCGACAGAGAACACTGAAGCTTTCTTT
>few|TRBV10-3|TRBJ2-6|-
CAINESWGRGLSGANVLTF
TGTGCCATCAATGAGTCTTGGGGCCGGGGGCTCTCTGGGGCCAACGTCCTGACTTTC
>few|TRBV6-2/TRBV6-3|TRBJ1-5|-
CASSYSSLTEHSNQPQHF
TGTGCCAGCAGTTACTCTTCTCTGACGGAGCATAGCAATCAGCCCCAGCATTTT
>-|TRBV18|TRBJ2-7|-
CASCATDYEQYF
TGTGCCAGCTGCGCGACGGACTACGAGCAGTACTTC
>many|TRBV28|TRBJ2-3|TRBD1
CASSFPGTGDADTQYF
TGTGCCAGCAGTTTTCCCGGGACAGGGGATGCAGATACGCAGTATTTT
>-|TRBV10-3|TRBJ2-2|-
CAISESGPIVGELFF
TGTGCCATCAGTGAGTCGGGACCTATCGTCGGGGAGCTGTTTTTT
>-|TRBV10-1|TRBJ2-1|-
CASSDSGKNNEQFF
TGCGCCAGCAGTGATTCCGGGAAGAACAATGAGCAGTTCTTC
>-|TRBV20-1|TRBJ1-4|-
CSATRQSEKLFF
TGCAGTGCTACACGACAAAGTGAAAAACTGTTTTTT
>few|TRBV28|TRBJ2-5|TRBD1
CASAKGAWETQYF
TGTGCCAGTGCCAAGGGGGCCTGGGAGACCCAGTACTTC
>many|TRBV12-3/TRBV12-4|TRBJ2-3|TRBD1
CASSLGTGMKAQYF
TGTGCCAGCAGTTTAGGGACAGGGATGAAAGCGCAGTATTTT
>few|TRBV29-1|TRBJ1-6|-
CSARDGDSNSPLHF
TGCAGCGCACGGGACGGAGATTCTAATTCACCCCTCCACTTT
>-|TRBV19|TRBJ2-2|-
CASSIGVGELFF
TGTGCCAGTAGTATTGGAGTCGGGGAGCTGTTTTTT
>few|TRBV30|TRBJ2-5|-
CAWSEVETQYF
TGTGCCTGGAGTGAGGTGGAGACCCAGTACTTC
>few|TRBV20-1|TRBJ1-4|TRBD1
CSSEGQGNEKLFF
TGCAGCAGCGAGGGACAGGGGAATGAAAAACTGTTTTTT
>many|TRBV5-1|TRBJ2-7|-
CASSLGRGTTYEQYF
TGCGCCAGCAGCTTGGGGCGGGGAACAACCTACGAGCAGTACTTC
>-|TRBV4-2|TRBJ2-3|-
CASSQDRSRALGTDTQYF
TGTGCCAGCAGCCAAGATCGGTCGAGGGCCCTCGGCACAGATACGCAGTATTTT
>-|TRBV12-3/TRBV12-4|TRBJ2-1|-
CASIGDGGERDTGGSYNEQFF
TGTGCCAGCATCGGAGACGGCGGCGAGAGGGACACCGGGGGCTCCTACAATGAGCAGTTCTTC
>few|TRBV5-5|TRBJ2-7|-
CASRPDIGREQYF
TGTGCCAGCAGACCAGACATAGGGCGCGAGCAGTACTTC
>many|TRBV28|TRBJ2-7|TRBD1
CASSRKWGTAPYEQYF
TGTGCCAGCAGCAGGAAGTGGGGGACAGCTCCCTACGAGCAGTACTTC
>-|TRBV24-1|TRBJ2-5|-
CATSDGTWEYF
TGTGCCACCAGTGATGGGACGTGGGAATACTTC
>many|TRBV9|TRBJ2-1|-
CASSGLRDEQFF
TGTGCCAGCAGCGGGCTGCGGGATGAGCAGTTCTTC
>few|TRBV9|TRBJ2-5|TRBD1
CASSLTDRSKETQYF
TGTGCCAGCAGCCTCACGGACAGGTCGAAGGAGACCCAGTACTTC
>many|TRBV3-1|TRBJ2-7|-
CASSQGGTAGNEQYF
TGTGCCAGCAGCCAAGGCGGGACAGCAGGGAACGAGCAGTACTTC
>-|TRBV2|TRBJ1-2|-
CASRIEGSLAF
TGTGCCAGCAGAATTGAGGGTTCACTTGCCTTC
>few|TRBV20-1|TRBJ2-1|-
CRRGGQNPHNEQFF
TGCAGGCGTGGAGGCCAAAACCCACACAATGAGCAGTTCTTC
>many|TRBV6-1|TRBJ1-3|-
CASRTTGSAGNTIYF
TGTGCCAGCAGGACAACAGGGTCGGCTGGAAACACCATATATTTT
>many|TRBV6-2/TRBV6-3|TRBJ2-7|TRBD1
CASRPTGTGLREQYF
TGTGCCAGCAGACCCACCGGGACAGGATTACGGGAGCAGTACTTC
>-|TRBV5-5|TRBJ1-5|TRBD1
CASSLSGTGIQPQHF
TGTGCCAGCAGCTTGTCCGGGACAGGGATTCAGCCCCAGCATTTT
>many|TRBV11-2|TRBJ2-1|-
CASSLVFGQPGINEQFF
TGTGCCAGCAGCTTAGTGTTCGGACAGCCCGGGATCAATGAGCAGTTCTTC
>many|TRBV2|TRBJ1-1|-
CASPRKNTEAFF
TGTGCCAGCCCCCGGAAGAACACTGAAGCTTTCTTT
>-|TRBV30|TRBJ1-1|-
CAWSPGGGNTEAFF
TGTGCCTGGAGCCCTGGGGGGGGGAACACTGAAGCTTTCTTT
>-|TRBV19|TRBJ2-3|-
CASSIGQSTDTQYF
TGTGCCAGTAGTATCGGACAGTCCACAGATACGCAGTATTTT
>-|TRBV7-2|TRBJ2-7|TRBD1
CASSPHPDRTYEQYF
TGTGCCAGCAGCCCGCATCCGGACAGGACCTACGAGCAGTACTTC
>once|TRBV29-1|TRBJ2-1|-
CSAPSGSNEQFF
TGCAGCGCCCCCTCCGGGAGCAATGAGCAGTTCTTC
>-|TRBV20-1|TRBJ2-5|TRBD1
CSARGRPGTEETQYF
TGCAGTGCTAGAGGCCGACCTGGGACAGAAGAGACCCAGTACTTC
>few|TRBV7-2|TRBJ1-2|-
CASSPGTRGLYGYTF
TGTGCCAGCAGCCCCGGAACGAGAGGACTCTATGGCTACACCTTC
>-|TRBV24-1|TRBJ2-1|TRBD1
CATSDRQGASNEQFF
TGTGCCACCAGTGACAGACAGGGGGCGAGCAATGAGCAGTTCTTC
>many|TRBV20-1|TRBJ2-7|TRBD2
CSARDLPLAEGHEQYF
TGCAGTGCTAGAGATCTCCCACTAGCGGAGGGGCACGAGCAGTACTTC
>many|TRBV28|TRBJ2-7|TRBD2
CASSSTSAFTYEQYF
TGTGCCAGCAGTTCAACTAGCGCCTTTACCTACGAGCAGTACTTC
>many|TRBV12-3/TRBV12-4|TRBJ2-5|TRBD2
CASSWGLAGPQETQYF
TGTGCCAGCAGTTGGGGACTAGCGGGGCCACAAGAGACCCAGTACTTC
>many|TRBV28|TRBJ1-2|-
CASSLGLANYGYTF
TGTGCCAGCAGTTTGGGTTTAGCTAACTATGGCTACACCTTC
>-|TRBV7-8|TRBJ2-2|TRBD2
CASSARISGSTNTGELFF
TGTGCCAGCAGCGCCCGAATTAGCGGGAGTACGAACACCGGGGAGCTGTTTTTT
>many|TRBV20-1|TRBJ2-5|TRBD2
CSARYRGRETQYF
TGCAGTGCTAGATACCGCGGGAGGGAGACCCAGTACTTC
>few|TRBV30|TRBJ2-3|-
CAGGLVGADTQYF
TGTGCCGGGGGACTTGTGGGTGCAGATACGCAGTATTTT
>-|TRBV20-1|TRBJ1-2|-
CSASRELGGYTF
TGCAGTGCTAGCCGGGAACTCGGGGGCTACACCTTC
>few|TRBV6-1|TRBJ2-7|TRBD1
CASRTQGDEQYF
TGTGCCAGCAGAACACAGGGGGACGAGCAGTACTTC
>few|TRBV20-1|TRBJ2-5|-
CTRNCPRGGRETQYF
TGCACTAGAAATTGCCCTAGGGGGGGACGGGAGACCCAGTACTTC
>few|TRBV20-1|TRBJ2-5|-
CSAGGEGETQYF
TGCAGTGCTGGGGGCGAGGGGGAGACCCAGTACTTC
>many|TRBV11-1|TRBJ2-7|TRBD1
CASSSPGQGAEEQYF
TGTGCCAGCAGTTCACCGGGACAGGGGGCCGAAGAGCAGTACTTC
>few|TRBV6-6|TRBJ2-3|-
CASSYWGGTTDTQYF
TGTGCCAGCAGTTACTGGGGCGGGACCACAGATACGCAGTATTTT
>many|TRBV28|TRBJ1-5|-
CASRPPGNQPQHF
TGTGCCAGCAGACCGCCAGGCAATCAGCCCCAGCATTTT
>few|TRBV6-1|TRBJ2-2|TRBD2
CASSTTGLAATLNTGELFF
TGTGCCAGCAGCACAACCGGACTAGCGGCAACATTGAACACCGGGGAGCTGTTTTTT
>-|TRBV20-1|TRBJ1-5|-
CSALDLRGKGGNQPQHF
TGCAGTGCCCTCGATCTGCGGGGAAAAGGAGGCAATCAGCCCCAGCATTTT
>few|TRBV10-3|TRBJ2-1|TRBD1
CAISESWDRASSYNEQFF
TGTGCCATCAGTGAGTCTTGGGACAGGGCAAGCTCCTACAATGAGCAGTTCTTC
>-|TRBV12-3/TRBV12-4|TRBJ2-2|-
CASSLEARGWTGELFF
TGTGCCAGCAGTTTAGAGGCCCGGGGGTGGACCGGGGAGCTGTTTTTT
>-|TRBV6-1|TRBJ2-5|-
CASSERGGETQYF
TGTGCCAGCAGTGAAAGAGGGGGAGAGACCCAGTACTTC